This is a list of T cell receptor beta chains from one sample in a study of patients and donors after allogeneic stem cell transplantation. TCRdb reanalysed the RT-PCR reads using MiXCR and keeps one entry per CDR3 protein. Altogether hundreds of thousands of distinct CDR3 sequences are present, 15% to 20% being singletons, with the ten largest covering less than 9.5%. Sequenced input: blood, either unsorted or a sorted T cell fraction (not recorded which). Receptors were obtained from a human donor who was either an allogeneic HSCT recipient or a stem cell or donor lymphocyte infusion donor (not recorded which). It is not recorded whose cells these are; they may come from a transplant donor. CDR3s include the opening cysteine and the closing phenylalanine or tryptophan. Each record gives: J gene, clone size, D gene, V gene, CDR3 DNA, CDR3 protein. A D gene is named only where the DNA matches it firmly. Part of the rows lack a size; the others show once, few, many or a class for expanded clones.

j_call: TRBJ2-7; clone_size: .; d_call: .; v_call: TRBV5-1; cdr3_nt: TGCGCCAGCAGCCCCGTGTCCAGCGGATCCTACGAGCAGTACTTC; cdr3_aa: CASSPVSSGSYEQYF
j_call: TRBJ1-5; clone_size: .; d_call: TRBD1; v_call: TRBV9; cdr3_nt: TGTGCCAGCAGCGTATCAGGGGGCGGACAGCCCCAGCATTTT; cdr3_aa: CASSVSGGGQPQHF
j_call: TRBJ2-3; clone_size: many; d_call: .; v_call: TRBV28; cdr3_nt: TGTGCCAGCAGTTTTCGGCTGTTTACAGATACGCAGTATTTT; cdr3_aa: CASSFRLFTDTQYF
j_call: TRBJ2-7; clone_size: .; d_call: .; v_call: TRBV18; cdr3_nt: TGTGCCAGCTCACCAGAGACCGGGACGACCTACGAGCAGTACTTC; cdr3_aa: CASSPETGTTYEQYF
j_call: TRBJ2-5; clone_size: .; d_call: TRBD1; v_call: TRBV5-6; cdr3_nt: TGTGCCAGCAGCTGGGTCCCAGGGGGCCAAGAGACCCAGTACTTC; cdr3_aa: CASSWVPGGQETQYF
j_call: TRBJ2-7; clone_size: .; d_call: TRBD2; v_call: TRBV10-3; cdr3_nt: TGTGCCATCTGTAGTGTGGCGGGAGGACTCAACTCCTACGAGCAGTACTTC; cdr3_aa: CAICSVAGGLNSYEQYF
j_call: TRBJ1-1; clone_size: few; d_call: .; v_call: TRBV5-1; cdr3_nt: TGCGCCAGCAGCTTTTTTAGAAACACTGAAGCTTTCTTT; cdr3_aa: CASSFFRNTEAFF
j_call: TRBJ1-2; clone_size: .; d_call: .; v_call: TRBV20-1; cdr3_nt: TGCAGTGCCCATGACAGGTCCTATGGCTACACCTTC; cdr3_aa: CSAHDRSYGYTF
j_call: TRBJ1-2; clone_size: once; d_call: TRBD1; v_call: TRBV11-2; cdr3_nt: TGTGCCAGCAGCTTTCCGGGACAGGGGGGGGGCTACACCTTC; cdr3_aa: CASSFPGQGGGYTF
j_call: TRBJ1-5; clone_size: many; d_call: TRBD1; v_call: TRBV7-9; cdr3_nt: TGTGCCAGCAGCAGCGACAGGGTTGGGAATCAGCCCCAGCATTTT; cdr3_aa: CASSSDRVGNQPQHF
j_call: TRBJ2-7; clone_size: .; d_call: TRBD2; v_call: TRBV15; cdr3_nt: TGTGCCACCAGCAGACTAGCGGGGAGCTCCTACGAGCAGTACTTC; cdr3_aa: CATSRLAGSSYEQYF
j_call: TRBJ1-4; clone_size: few; d_call: TRBD1; v_call: TRBV20-1; cdr3_nt: TGCAGTGCTAGGAAGACAGGGAATAATGAAAAACTGTTTTTT; cdr3_aa: CSARKTGNNEKLFF
j_call: TRBJ2-1; clone_size: .; d_call: .; v_call: TRBV7-3; cdr3_nt: TGTGCCAGCAGCTTAAAAGGGAGGCATGAGCAGTTCTTC; cdr3_aa: CASSLKGRHEQFF
j_call: TRBJ2-7; clone_size: few; d_call: .; v_call: TRBV5-1; cdr3_nt: TGCGCCAGCAGCTTGGCCGATGAGTACGAGCAGTACTTC; cdr3_aa: CASSLADEYEQYF
j_call: TRBJ1-1; clone_size: .; d_call: .; v_call: TRBV12-3/TRBV12-4; cdr3_nt: TGTGCCAGCAGTTCCCGGGGAGGGAACACTGAAGCTTTCTTT; cdr3_aa: CASSSRGGNTEAFF
j_call: TRBJ2-6; clone_size: few; d_call: TRBD2; v_call: TRBV9; cdr3_nt: TGTGCCAGCAGCGTTCGGGGGGCTGGGGCCAACGTCCTGACTTTC; cdr3_aa: CASSVRGAGANVLTF
j_call: TRBJ1-5; clone_size: .; d_call: .; v_call: TRBV20-1; cdr3_nt: TGCAGTGCTAGTGCTGGGAATCAGCCCCAGCATTTT; cdr3_aa: CSASAGNQPQHF
j_call: TRBJ2-5; clone_size: .; d_call: .; v_call: TRBV2; cdr3_nt: TGTGCCAGCAGTGAATTCGGAGGGACAGTAGGAGAGACCCAGTACTTC; cdr3_aa: CASSEFGGTVGETQYF
j_call: TRBJ2-2; clone_size: few; d_call: .; v_call: TRBV2; cdr3_nt: TGTGCCAGCAGTGAAGCAGGGGCGAACACCGGGGAGCTGTTTTTT; cdr3_aa: CASSEAGANTGELFF
j_call: TRBJ1-2; clone_size: .; d_call: .; v_call: TRBV5-1; cdr3_nt: TGCGCCAGCAGCAGTTCAGGACACGGCTACACCTTC; cdr3_aa: CASSSSGHGYTF
j_call: TRBJ2-2; clone_size: once; d_call: .; v_call: TRBV30; cdr3_nt: TGTGCGGCCGGGGAGCTGTTTTTT; cdr3_aa: CAAGELFF
j_call: TRBJ1-5; clone_size: .; d_call: .; v_call: TRBV28; cdr3_nt: TGTGCCAGCAGTTCCGAAAGCTTTGGCGGCAATCAGCCCCAGCATTTT; cdr3_aa: CASSSESFGGNQPQHF
j_call: TRBJ1-2; clone_size: .; d_call: .; v_call: TRBV4-1; cdr3_nt: TGCGCCAGCAGCCAAGATATAAGGGGAACAGAGGAAGGCGGCTACACCTTC; cdr3_aa: CASSQDIRGTEEGGYTF
j_call: TRBJ2-2; clone_size: .; d_call: .; v_call: TRBV2; cdr3_nt: TGTGCCAGCAGGATGACAGACGCGAACACCGGGGAGCTGTTTTTT; cdr3_aa: CASRMTDANTGELFF
j_call: TRBJ2-1; clone_size: few; d_call: .; v_call: TRBV5-1; cdr3_nt: TGCGCCAGCGGTTACCGAGGACACAATGAGCAGTTCTTC; cdr3_aa: CASGYRGHNEQFF
j_call: TRBJ2-1; clone_size: .; d_call: .; v_call: TRBV6-2/TRBV6-3; cdr3_nt: TGTGCCAGCAGTTATCAAACTAGTCAGTTCTTC; cdr3_aa: CASSYQTSQFF
j_call: TRBJ2-2; clone_size: few; d_call: .; v_call: TRBV5-1; cdr3_nt: TGCGCCAGCAGCTGGAAGGCAGTGAACACCGGGGAGCTGTTTTTT; cdr3_aa: CASSWKAVNTGELFF
j_call: TRBJ2-3; clone_size: .; d_call: .; v_call: TRBV11-3; cdr3_nt: TGTGCCAGCAGCCGCGGCCCCAAGGGCCCAGATACGCAGTATTTT; cdr3_aa: CASSRGPKGPDTQYF
j_call: TRBJ1-2; clone_size: .; d_call: TRBD1; v_call: TRBV29-1; cdr3_nt: TGCAGCGTTGAAGAAGGGACAGGGGGAAGTGGCTACACCTTC; cdr3_aa: CSVEEGTGGSGYTF
j_call: TRBJ2-3; clone_size: few; d_call: .; v_call: TRBV7-3; cdr3_nt: TGTGCCAGCAGCTTAACTCTCCCCCTAAGTACGCAGTATTTT; cdr3_aa: CASSLTLPLSTQYF
j_call: TRBJ1-1; clone_size: once; d_call: TRBD1; v_call: TRBV7-3; cdr3_nt: TGTGCCAGCAGCTTAAGGGCCGGAGGACAGGGGGCTGATCGGGCTGAAGCTTTCTTT; cdr3_aa: CASSLRAGGQGADRAEAFF
j_call: TRBJ2-1; clone_size: .; d_call: .; v_call: TRBV5-1; cdr3_nt: TGCGCCAGCAGCGACGGGATCCTGGGGGGTCATGAGCAGTTCTTC; cdr3_aa: CASSDGILGGHEQFF
j_call: TRBJ2-3; clone_size: few; d_call: TRBD1; v_call: TRBV6-1; cdr3_nt: TGTGCCAGCAGGAATACAGGGGGGCGCACAGATACGCAGTATTTT; cdr3_aa: CASRNTGGRTDTQYF
j_call: TRBJ1-1; clone_size: .; d_call: .; v_call: TRBV2; cdr3_nt: TGTGCCAGCAGTGGGGGTCTAGGGGTGAACACTGAAGCTTTCTTT; cdr3_aa: CASSGGLGVNTEAFF
j_call: TRBJ2-3; clone_size: .; d_call: .; v_call: TRBV4-2; cdr3_nt: TGTGCCAGCAGCCAACCCCTAGGCCAGCTTCAGCCGCAGTATTTT; cdr3_aa: CASSQPLGQLQPQYF
j_call: TRBJ2-7; clone_size: few; d_call: TRBD2; v_call: TRBV2; cdr3_nt: TGTGCCAGCAGACTCTCGTCAGCGGGGGGTTACGAGCAGTACTTC; cdr3_aa: CASRLSSAGGYEQYF
j_call: TRBJ2-1; clone_size: .; d_call: TRBD2; v_call: TRBV11-2; cdr3_nt: TGTGCCAGCAGCCGTAGCGGGGGGTCCAATGAGCAGTTCTTC; cdr3_aa: CASSRSGGSNEQFF
j_call: TRBJ1-2; clone_size: .; d_call: TRBD1; v_call: TRBV6-2/TRBV6-3; cdr3_nt: TGTGCCAGCAGTTACCGACAGGGAATCAACTATGGCTACACCTTC; cdr3_aa: CASSYRQGINYGYTF
j_call: TRBJ1-2; clone_size: few; d_call: TRBD1; v_call: TRBV20-1; cdr3_nt: TGCAGTGCCGAGGCAGGGGGCAACTATGGCTACACCTTC; cdr3_aa: CSAEAGGNYGYTF
j_call: TRBJ2-7; clone_size: .; d_call: TRBD2; v_call: TRBV12-3/TRBV12-4; cdr3_nt: TGTGCCAGCAGTTGGGGGGGGGGCTACGAGCAGTACTTC; cdr3_aa: CASSWGGGYEQYF
j_call: TRBJ2-3; clone_size: many; d_call: .; v_call: TRBV7-2; cdr3_nt: TGTGCCAGCAGCTCCGGGGTTAGCACAGATACGCAGTATTTT; cdr3_aa: CASSSGVSTDTQYF
j_call: TRBJ1-1; clone_size: few; d_call: .; v_call: TRBV6-1; cdr3_nt: TGTGCCAGCAGTGAAAAGAAGAACACTGAAGCTTTCTTT; cdr3_aa: CASSEKKNTEAFF
j_call: TRBJ2-5; clone_size: few; d_call: TRBD1; v_call: TRBV9; cdr3_nt: TGTGCCAGCAGCGTAGCTGTAGGGGGCGCGAAGGAGACCCAGTACTTC; cdr3_aa: CASSVAVGGAKETQYF
j_call: TRBJ1-1; clone_size: few; d_call: .; v_call: TRBV5-1; cdr3_nt: TGCGCCAGCACTCGGCAGGGAAAAGGCACTGAAGCTTTCTTT; cdr3_aa: CASTRQGKGTEAFF
j_call: TRBJ2-7; clone_size: .; d_call: .; v_call: TRBV18; cdr3_nt: TGTGCCAGCTCACCCATACTAGGTTCATCCTCCTACGAGCAGTACTTC; cdr3_aa: CASSPILGSSSYEQYF
j_call: TRBJ2-7; clone_size: many; d_call: .; v_call: TRBV18; cdr3_nt: TGTGCCAGCTCACCGCAGAGCTCCTACGAGCAGTACTTC; cdr3_aa: CASSPQSSYEQYF
j_call: TRBJ2-7; clone_size: few; d_call: .; v_call: TRBV25-1; cdr3_nt: TGTGCCACCACGCGTCAGGGTTCCGAGCAGTACTTC; cdr3_aa: CATTRQGSEQYF
j_call: TRBJ1-5; clone_size: .; d_call: .; v_call: TRBV20-1; cdr3_nt: TGCAGTGCTAGAGGGCTGGAGGGCCTCCGCAATCAGCCCCAGCATTTT; cdr3_aa: CSARGLEGLRNQPQHF
j_call: TRBJ1-2; clone_size: .; d_call: .; v_call: TRBV25-1; cdr3_nt: TGTGCCAGCAGTGAATCAAGGACTGATCTTCGTTATGGCTACACCTTC; cdr3_aa: CASSESRTDLRYGYTF
j_call: TRBJ1-3; clone_size: few; d_call: TRBD1; v_call: TRBV7-2; cdr3_nt: TGTGCCAGCAGCTTAGCCTCCGGGACAGGGTTCCTTCCCATCCCAGGAAACACCATATATTTT; cdr3_aa: CASSLASGTGFLPIPGNTIYF
j_call: TRBJ2-1; clone_size: few; d_call: .; v_call: TRBV9; cdr3_nt: TGTGCCAGCAGCGTAGGGCTAACCAGCTCCTACAATGAGCAGTTCTTC; cdr3_aa: CASSVGLTSSYNEQFF
j_call: TRBJ1-1; clone_size: few; d_call: TRBD1; v_call: TRBV29-1; cdr3_nt: TGCAGCGTTTTGGCCAGGGGGATTATGAGTTGGCACACTGAAGCTTTCTTT; cdr3_aa: CSVLARGIMSWHTEAFF
j_call: TRBJ2-2; clone_size: .; d_call: TRBD2; v_call: TRBV5-1; cdr3_nt: TGCGCCAGCAGCTCGGGACACTTAGCGGGGGCCCAGACCGGGGAGCTGTTTTTT; cdr3_aa: CASSSGHLAGAQTGELFF
j_call: TRBJ2-7; clone_size: .; d_call: .; v_call: TRBV13; cdr3_nt: TGTGCCAGCAGCTTACTGACCCCTGGCCACGAGCAGTACTTC; cdr3_aa: CASSLLTPGHEQYF
j_call: TRBJ1-1; clone_size: few; d_call: .; v_call: TRBV10-3; cdr3_nt: TGTGCCATCAGTGAGTCGGAGGTGCCTGAAGCTTTCTTT; cdr3_aa: CAISESEVPEAFF
j_call: TRBJ1-4; clone_size: few; d_call: .; v_call: TRBV7-8; cdr3_nt: TGTGCCAGCAGCTTAGATAGAAAACTGTTTTTT; cdr3_aa: CASSLDRKLFF
j_call: TRBJ2-7; clone_size: few; d_call: .; v_call: TRBV6-2/TRBV6-3; cdr3_nt: TGTGCCAGCAGTTACTCGAATCCCAACCACGAGCAGTACTTC; cdr3_aa: CASSYSNPNHEQYF
j_call: TRBJ2-1; clone_size: .; d_call: TRBD2; v_call: TRBV25-1; cdr3_nt: TGTGCCAGCAGTGATTTCAACCCCGGGACTAGGAACAATGAGCAGTTCTTC; cdr3_aa: CASSDFNPGTRNNEQFF
j_call: TRBJ2-7; clone_size: .; d_call: TRBD2; v_call: TRBV19; cdr3_nt: TGTGCCAGTAGTGGGTGGGCACCGGGACTATCCTTGATATACGAGCAGTACTTC; cdr3_aa: CASSGWAPGLSLIYEQYF
j_call: TRBJ1-1; clone_size: .; d_call: TRBD1; v_call: TRBV19; cdr3_nt: TGTGCCAGTAGCACATTAACAGGGGCCCAAGAAGCTTTCTTT; cdr3_aa: CASSTLTGAQEAFF